This T cell receptor (beta chain) was sequenced during a study of T cell responses to AZD1222 COVID-19 vaccine. Libraries were prepared by immunoSEQ multiplex PCR; TCRdb keeps only in-frame clonotypes and omits some of them. The sample includes 120,000 or so clones, about 85% of them seen just once. Germline assignment: CDR1 LNHDA and CDR2 SQIVND (reference sequence). CDR3 length: 12 amino acids. The ends lost 10 bases at V and 1 base at J; junction bases unmatched: 2. The J gene is TRBJ2-7, the V gene TRBV19; TRBD1 agrees at 9 bases. The input for sequencing was peripheral blood, taken on day 0 of AZD1222 vaccination. This clonotype originated in an adult in good health. The CDR3 DNA reads as TGTGCCACCGGGACAGGGTCCTACGAGCAGTACTTC. This sequence encodes CATGTGSYEQYF.